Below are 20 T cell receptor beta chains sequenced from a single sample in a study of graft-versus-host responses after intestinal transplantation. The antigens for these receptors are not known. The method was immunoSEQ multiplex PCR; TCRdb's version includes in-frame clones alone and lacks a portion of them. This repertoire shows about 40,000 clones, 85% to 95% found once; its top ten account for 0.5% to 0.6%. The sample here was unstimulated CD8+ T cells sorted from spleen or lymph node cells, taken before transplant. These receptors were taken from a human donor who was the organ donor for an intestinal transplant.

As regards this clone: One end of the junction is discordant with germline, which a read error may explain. The CDR3, as DNA: TGTGCTAGCAGCTTAGGACTAGAAGAGACCCAGTACTTC. Its translation: CASSLGLEETQYF. The V and J genes are TRBV7-7 and TRBJ2-5; 7 bases map to TRBD2. Germline CDR1 SSHAT, CDR2 FNYEAQ (reference sequence). The CDR3 spans 13 residues. Variable domain in full (rest from reference TRBV7-7 and TRBJ2-5): GAGVSQSPRYKVTKRGQDVTLRCDPISSHATLYWYQQALGQGPEFLTYFNYEAQPDKSGLPSDRFSAERPEGSISTLTIQRTEQRDSAMYRCASSLGLEETQYFGPGTRLLVL.

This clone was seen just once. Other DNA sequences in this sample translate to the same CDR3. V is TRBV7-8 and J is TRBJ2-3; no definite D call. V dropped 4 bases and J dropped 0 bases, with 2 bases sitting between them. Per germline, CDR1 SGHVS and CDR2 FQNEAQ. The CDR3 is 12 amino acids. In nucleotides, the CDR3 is TGTGCCAGCAGCTCAAGCACAGATACGCAGTATTTT. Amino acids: CASSSSTDTQYF. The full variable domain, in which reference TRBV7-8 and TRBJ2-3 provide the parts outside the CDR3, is GAGVSQSPRYKVAKRGQDVALRCDPISGHVSLFWYQQALGQGPEFLTYFQNEAQLDKSGLPSDRFFAERPEGSVSTLKIQRTQQEDSAVYLCASSSSTDTQYFGPGTRLTVL.

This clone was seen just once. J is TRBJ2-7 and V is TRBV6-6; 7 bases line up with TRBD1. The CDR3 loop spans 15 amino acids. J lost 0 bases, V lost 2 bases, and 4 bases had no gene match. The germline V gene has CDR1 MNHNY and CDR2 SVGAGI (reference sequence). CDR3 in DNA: TGTGCCAGCAGTTACGTCGCAGGGGGCTCCTACGAGCAGTACTTC. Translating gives CASSYVAGGSYEQYF.

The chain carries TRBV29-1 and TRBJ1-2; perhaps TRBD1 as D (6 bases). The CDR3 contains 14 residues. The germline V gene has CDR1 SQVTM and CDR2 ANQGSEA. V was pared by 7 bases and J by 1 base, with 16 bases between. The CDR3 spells CSADRDTINYGYTF. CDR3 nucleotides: TGCAGCGCTGACCGGGACACAATTAACTATGGCTACACCTTC. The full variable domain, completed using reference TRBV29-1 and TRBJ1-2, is SAVISQKPSRDICQRGTSLTIQCQVDSQVTMMFWYRQQPGQSLTLIATANQGSEATYESGFVIDKFPISRPNLTFSTLTVSNMSPEDSSIYLCSADRDTINYGYTFGSGTRLTVV.

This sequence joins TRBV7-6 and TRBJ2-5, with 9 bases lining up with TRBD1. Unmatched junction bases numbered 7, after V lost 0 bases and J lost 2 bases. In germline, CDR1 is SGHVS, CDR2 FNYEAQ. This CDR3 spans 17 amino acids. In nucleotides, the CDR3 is TGTGCCAGCAGCTTAGCATACGGGACAGGGATTCAAGAGACCCAGTACTTC. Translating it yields CASSLAYGTGIQETQYF.

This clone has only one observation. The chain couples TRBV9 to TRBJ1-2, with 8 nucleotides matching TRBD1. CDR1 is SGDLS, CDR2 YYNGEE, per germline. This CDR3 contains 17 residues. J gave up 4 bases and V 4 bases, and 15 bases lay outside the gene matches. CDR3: CASSNHRVGQDIYGYTF. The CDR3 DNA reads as TGTGCCAGCAGCAATCATAGGGTGGGACAGGACATCTATGGCTACACCTTC. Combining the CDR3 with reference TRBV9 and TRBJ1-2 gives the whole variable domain DSGVTQTPKHLITATGQRVTLRCSPRSGDLSVYWYQQSLDQGLQFLIQYYNGEERAKGNILERFSAQQFPDLHSELNLSSLELGDSALYFCASSNHRVGQDIYGYTFGSGTRLTVV.

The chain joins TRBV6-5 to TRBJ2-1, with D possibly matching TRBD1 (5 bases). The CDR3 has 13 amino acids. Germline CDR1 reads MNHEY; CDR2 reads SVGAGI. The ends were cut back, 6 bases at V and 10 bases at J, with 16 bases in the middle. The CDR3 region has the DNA TGTGCCAGCAGCCCGATGGCAGGACACGAGCAGTTCTTC. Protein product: CASSPMAGHEQFF.

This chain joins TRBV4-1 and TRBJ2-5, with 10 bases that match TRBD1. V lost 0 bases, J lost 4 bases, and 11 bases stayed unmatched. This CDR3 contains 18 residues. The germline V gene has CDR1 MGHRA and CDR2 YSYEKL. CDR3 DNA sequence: TGCGCCAGCAGCCAAGATTTTCCCCGGACAGGGGGAGGAGAGACCCAGTACTTC. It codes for CASSQDFPRTGGGETQYF.

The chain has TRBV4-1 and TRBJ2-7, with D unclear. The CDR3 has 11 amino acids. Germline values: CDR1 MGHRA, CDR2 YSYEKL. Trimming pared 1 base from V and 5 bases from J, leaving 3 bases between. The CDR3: CASSQGDEQYF. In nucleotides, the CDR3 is TGCGCCAGCAGCCAAGGGGACGAGCAGTACTTC.

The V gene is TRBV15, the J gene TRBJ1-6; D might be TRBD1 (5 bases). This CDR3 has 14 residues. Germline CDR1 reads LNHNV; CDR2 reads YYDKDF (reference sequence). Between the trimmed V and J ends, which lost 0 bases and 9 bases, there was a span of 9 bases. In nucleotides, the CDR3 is TGTGCCACCAGCAGAGATAGGCAGGGTTCACCCCTCCACTTT. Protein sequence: CATSRDRQGSPLHF.

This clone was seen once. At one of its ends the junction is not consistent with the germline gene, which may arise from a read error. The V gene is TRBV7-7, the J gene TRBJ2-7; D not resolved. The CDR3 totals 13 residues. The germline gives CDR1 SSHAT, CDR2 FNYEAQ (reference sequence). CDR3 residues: CASSLEREDEQYF. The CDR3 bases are TGTGCTAGCAGCTTAGAAAGGGAAGACGAGCAGTACTTC.

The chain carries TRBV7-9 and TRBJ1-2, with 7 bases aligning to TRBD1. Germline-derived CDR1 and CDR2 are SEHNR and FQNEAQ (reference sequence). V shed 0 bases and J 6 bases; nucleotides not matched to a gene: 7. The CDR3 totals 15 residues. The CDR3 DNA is TGTGCCAGCAGCTTAGCTTTGTCAGGGGGTGATGGCTACACCTTC. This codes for CASSLALSGGDGYTF. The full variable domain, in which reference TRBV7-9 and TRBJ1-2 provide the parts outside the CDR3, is DTGVSQNPRHKITKRGQNVTFRCDPISEHNRLYWYRQTLGQGPEFLTYFQNEAQLEKSRLLSDRFSAERPKGSFSTLEIQRTEQGDSAMYLCASSLALSGGDGYTFGSGTRLTVV.

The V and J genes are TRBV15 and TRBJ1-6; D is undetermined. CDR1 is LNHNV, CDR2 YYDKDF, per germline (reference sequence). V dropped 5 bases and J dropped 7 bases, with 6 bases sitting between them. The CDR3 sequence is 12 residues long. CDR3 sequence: CATSGRNSPLHF. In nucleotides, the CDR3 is TGTGCCACCAGCGGCCGGAATTCACCCCTCCACTTT.

This CDR3 reads CASRTLVLQQGRANVLTF. The CDR3 region has the DNA TGTGCCAGCAGGACACTGGTGCTACAACAAGGTCGGGCCAACGTCCTGACTTTC. The chain has TRBV21-1 and TRBJ2-6; the D segment call TRBD1 is taken from the table without a DNA check. TRBV21-1 is a documented pseudogene. This CDR3 has 18 residues.

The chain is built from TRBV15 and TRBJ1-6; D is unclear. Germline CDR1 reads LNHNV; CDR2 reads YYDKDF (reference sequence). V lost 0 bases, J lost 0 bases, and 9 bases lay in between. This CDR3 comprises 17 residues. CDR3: CATSRDLGDSYNSPLHF. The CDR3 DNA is TGTGCCACCAGCAGAGATTTGGGAGACTCCTATAATTCACCCCTCCACTTT.

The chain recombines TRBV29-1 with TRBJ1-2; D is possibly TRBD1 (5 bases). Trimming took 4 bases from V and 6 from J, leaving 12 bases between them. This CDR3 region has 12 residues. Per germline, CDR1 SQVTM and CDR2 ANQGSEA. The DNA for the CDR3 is TGCAGCGTTGGGGATTGGGGCCATGGCTACACCTTC. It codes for CSVGDWGHGYTF.

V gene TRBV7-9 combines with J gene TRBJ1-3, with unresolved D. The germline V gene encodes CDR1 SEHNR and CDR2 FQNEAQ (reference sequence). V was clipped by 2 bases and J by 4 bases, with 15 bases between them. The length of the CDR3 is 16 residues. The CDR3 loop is CASSLWAARGGNTIYF. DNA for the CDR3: TGTGCCAGCAGCTTATGGGCGGCCCGTGGAGGAAACACCATATATTTT.

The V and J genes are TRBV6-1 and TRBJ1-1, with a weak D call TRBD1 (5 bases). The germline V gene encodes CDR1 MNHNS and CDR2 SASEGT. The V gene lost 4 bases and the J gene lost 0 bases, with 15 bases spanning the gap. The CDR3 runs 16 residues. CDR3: CASSAAGRGLNTEAFF. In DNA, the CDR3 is TGTGCCAGCAGTGCAGCAGGGAGAGGTTTGAACACTGAAGCTTTCTTT.

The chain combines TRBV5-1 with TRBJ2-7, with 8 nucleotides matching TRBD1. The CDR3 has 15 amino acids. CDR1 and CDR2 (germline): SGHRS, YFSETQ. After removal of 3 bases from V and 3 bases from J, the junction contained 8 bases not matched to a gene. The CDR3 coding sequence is TGCGCCAGCAGCTCCCAGACAGGGGAAAACTACGAGCAGTACTTC. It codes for CASSSQTGENYEQYF.

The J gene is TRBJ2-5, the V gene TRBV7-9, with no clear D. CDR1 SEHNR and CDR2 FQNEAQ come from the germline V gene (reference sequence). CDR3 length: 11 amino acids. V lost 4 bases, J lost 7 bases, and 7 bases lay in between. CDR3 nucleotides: TGTGCCAGCAGCTCTTTAAGGACCCAGTACTTC. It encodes CASSSLRTQYF.